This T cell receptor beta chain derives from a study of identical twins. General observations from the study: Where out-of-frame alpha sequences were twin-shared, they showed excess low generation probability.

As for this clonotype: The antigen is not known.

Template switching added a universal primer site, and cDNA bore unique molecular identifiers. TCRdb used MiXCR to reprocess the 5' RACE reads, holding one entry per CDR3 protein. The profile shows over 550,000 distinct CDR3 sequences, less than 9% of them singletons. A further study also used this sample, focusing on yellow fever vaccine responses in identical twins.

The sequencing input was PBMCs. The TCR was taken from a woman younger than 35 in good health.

The chain's CDR3 is CASSFSGGDQPQHF. In DNA, the CDR3 is TGCGCCAGCAGCTTTTCCGGGGGCGATCAGCCCCAGCATTTT. This chain uses TRBV5-1 with TRBJ1-5, with a possible D match to TRBD1 (6 bases). The CDR3 contains 14 residues. Trimming stripped 2 bases from V and 5 bases from J, with 11 bases between. Germline CDR1 is SGHRS and CDR2 is YFSETQ.